The 14 T cell receptor beta chains below come from one sample, sequenced in a study of identical twins. TCRdb independently ran MiXCR on the 5' RACE reads; one entry per CDR3 protein. The table lists roughly 280,000 distinct CDR3 sequences, roughly 9.7% of them singletons. The sample also formed part of further work on yellow fever vaccine responses in identical twins.

The sample was CD8+ T cells sorted from blood. Every receptor here comes from a young woman in good health.

This clonotype was seen many times. J is TRBJ1-3 and V is TRBV15; D remains unclear. This CDR3 has 16 residues. V lost 0 bases to trimming and J lost 0 bases, with 9 bases between them. Germline V lookup: CDR1 LNHNV, CDR2 YYDKDF (reference sequence). The CDR3 here is CATSRDRESSGNTIYF. The CDR3 nucleotides read TGTGCCACCAGCAGAGACCGGGAGAGCTCTGGAAACACCATATATTTT. Full variable domain (remainder filled in from reference TRBV15 and TRBJ1-3): DAMVIQNPRYQVTQFGKPVTLSCSQTLNHNVMYWYQQKSSQAPKLLFHYYDKDFNNEADTPDNFQSRRPNTSFCFLDIRSPGLGDTAMYLCATSRDRESSGNTIYFGEGSWLTVV.

In this sample, this clonotype turned up many times. J is TRBJ1-1 and V is TRBV4-1, with D possibly matching TRBD1 (5 bases). CDR3 length equals 14 residues. Germline V lookup: CDR1 MGHRA, CDR2 YSYEKL. V was shortened by 0 bases and J by 5 bases, with 10 bases between the two germline ends. The CDR3 region is CASSQEQVVTEAFF. The CDR3 DNA reads as TGCGCCAGCAGCCAAGAACAGGTGGTTACTGAAGCTTTCTTT.

V and J are TRBV15 and TRBJ1-2; D possibly corresponds to TRBD1 (5 bases). Trimming left V 3 bases short and J 4 bases short, with 9 bases between. CDR1 and CDR2 from the germline V gene are LNHNV and YYDKDF (reference sequence). The CDR3 contains 13 residues. The CDR3 region has the DNA TGTGCCACCAGCAGGGTAGGGGTCTATGGCTACACCTTC. This codes for CATSRVGVYGYTF.

This rearrangement joins TRBV7-8 to TRBJ2-7; 11 nucleotides align to TRBD1. V trimming: 5 bases; J trimming: 3 bases; junction bases outside the gene matches: 6. Germline CDR1 is SGHVS and CDR2 is FQNEAQ. The CDR3 spans 15 residues. As DNA, the CDR3 is TGTGCCAGCAGCACATCCGGGACAGGGGGCTACGAGCAGTACTTC. Translated: CASSTSGTGGYEQYF.

This clonotype was observed a handful of times. The genes are TRBV9 and TRBJ2-1; no firm D call. The germline V gene has CDR1 SGDLS and CDR2 YYNGEE. V was clipped by 0 bases and J by 8 bases, with 9 bases between them. This CDR3 region has 13 residues. The CDR3 region is CASSVAEADEQFF. The CDR3 coding sequence is TGTGCCAGCAGCGTAGCTGAGGCAGATGAGCAGTTCTTC.

J is TRBJ2-3 and V is TRBV5-1; 15 positions match TRBD2. The CDR3 covers 19 residues. V lost 3 bases, J lost 3 bases, and 11 bases stayed unmatched. Germline V gene data show CDR1 as SGHRS and CDR2 as YFSETQ. As DNA, the CDR3 is TGCGCCAGCAGCTCCTCCGGGACTAGCGGGAGGAAGGGTACAGATACGCAGTATTTT. This gives the protein CASSSSGTSGRKGTDTQYF.

CDR3 in DNA: TGTGCCAGCAGTTTTCGCGCGAAGAGGAGGGAGACCCAGTACTTC. Its protein is CASSFRAKRRETQYF. This chain joins TRBV27 and TRBJ2-5, with a weak D call TRBD2 (5 bases). The V gene lost 3 bases and the J gene lost 5 bases, with 16 bases spanning the gap. Germline assignment: CDR1 MNHEY and CDR2 SMNVEV (reference sequence). The CDR3 has 15 residues.

Ten or more counts support this clonotype. The rearrangement joins TRBV28 to TRBJ2-3; either TRBD1 or TRBD2 may supply D (5 bases each). Between the trimmed V and J ends, which lost 6 bases and 1 base, there was a span of 11 bases. CDR3 size: 14 residues. Germline V CDR1 and CDR2: MDHEN, SYDVKM. The CDR3 DNA is TGTGCCAGCAGCTGGGACCGGGGCACAGATACGCAGTATTTT. It encodes CASSWDRGTDTQYF. Full variable domain (rest looked up from reference TRBV28 and TRBJ2-3): DVKVTQSSRYLVKRTGEKVFLECVQDMDHENMFWYRQDPGLGLRLIYFSYDVKMKEKGDIPEGYSVSREKKERFSLILESASTNQTSMYLCASSWDRGTDTQYFGPGTRLTVL.

The CDR3 bases are TGTGCCAGCAGCTGGACCTTTGGCGGGGAGCTGTTTTTT. This translates into CASSWTFGGELFF. The V gene is TRBV14, the J gene TRBJ2-2; D remains ambiguous. Germline V gives CDR1 SGHDN, CDR2 FVKESK. The CDR3 consists of 13 residues. V was cut by 5 bases and J by 7 bases, with 11 bases left in between.

A word on this clonotype: Germline and junction disagree at one end, which may indicate a read error. This chain uses TRBV12-3 or TRBV12-4 with TRBJ2-5; D unresolved. The CDR3 sequence is 13 residues long. In nucleotides, the CDR3 is TGTGCCAACAGTACCCACAAACAAGAGACCCAGTACTTC. Protein sequence: CANSTHKQETQYF.

This clonotype has a handful of counts. This chain connects TRBV7-9 to TRBJ1-1; D not resolved. The CDR3 consists of 15 residues. V shed 5 bases and J shed 3 bases, with 16 bases lying between them. Germline CDR1 is SEHNR and CDR2 is FQNEAQ (reference sequence). CDR3: CASSPLKGLDTEAFF. The CDR3 DNA reads as TGTGCCAGCAGCCCACTTAAGGGTTTGGACACTGAAGCTTTCTTT. The full variable domain, completed using reference TRBV7-9 and TRBJ1-1, is DTGVSQNPRHKITKRGQNVTFRCDPISEHNRLYWYRQTLGQGPEFLTYFQNEAQLEKSRLLSDRFSAERPKGSFSTLEIQRTEQGDSAMYLCASSPLKGLDTEAFFGQGTRLTVV.

At least ten counts were recorded for this clonotype. The chain uses TRBV2 and TRBJ1-4; a weak D match, TRBD1 (5 bases). Germline V gene data show CDR1 as SNHLY and CDR2 as FYNNEI. Trimming pared 6 bases from V and 7 bases from J, leaving 18 bases between. This CDR3 has 15 residues. CDR3 amino acids: CASRATDSSLEKLFF. CDR3 in DNA: TGTGCCAGCAGAGCTACCGACAGTTCCCTTGAAAAACTGTTTTTT.

This clonotype was observed a few times. CDR3 sequence reads: CATSRGGTSGYNEQFF. CDR3 nucleotides: TGTGCCACCAGCAGAGGGGGGACTAGCGGATACAATGAGCAGTTCTTC. V and J are TRBV15 and TRBJ2-1; 11 bases match TRBD2. The germline V gene encodes CDR1 LNHNV and CDR2 YYDKDF (reference sequence). Losses at the gene ends were 1 base for V and 4 bases for J; bases not matched to a gene: 3. The CDR3 consists of 16 residues.

This clonotype was detected only a few times. This chain uses TRBV4-2 with TRBJ2-5; 9 bases match TRBD1. The CDR3 consists of 19 residues. Germline assignment: CDR1 LGHNA and CDR2 YNFKEQ. The ends lost 1 base at V and 1 base at J; junction bases unmatched: 13. CDR3 in DNA: TGTGCCAGCAGCCAAGGTGGGACAGGGCACACACAGAGCCAAGAGACCCAGTACTTC. It encodes CASSQGGTGHTQSQETQYF.